These 21 T cell receptor beta chains were sequenced from one sample in a study of early T cells in non-severe SARS-CoV-2 infection. TCRdb processed the 5' RACE reads anew with MiXCR; each CDR3 protein has one entry. The table lists approximately 52,000 distinct CDR3 sequences, roughly 8% of them singletons, with roughly 4.2% in the top ten. The material sequenced was whole blood. Receptors originate from an adult who was a healthcare worker with PCR-confirmed SARS-CoV-2 infection or an uninfected control (not recorded which).

This clonotype was found many times. CDR3 DNA: TGTGCCAGCAGTTCCGGGACAGGAAGGGAAAAACTGTTTTTT. It codes for CASSSGTGREKLFF. The genes are TRBV7-9 and TRBJ1-4; 8 bases are shared with TRBD1. The length of the CDR3 is 14 residues. CDR1 and CDR2 from the germline V gene are SEHNR and FQNEAQ (reference sequence). With 6 bases clipped from V and 8 bases from J, the junction kept 8 bases outside the gene matches.

This clonotype was observed a few times. CDR3 DNA: TGTGCTAGTGGTTTGAGGCGGGAGGCTCCATACAATGAGCAGTTCTTC. This sequence encodes CASGLRREAPYNEQFF. The rearrangement links TRBV12-5 to TRBJ2-1, with TRBD2 identical over 8 bases. This CDR3 comprises 16 residues. Germline V gene lookup returns CDR1 LGHNT and CDR2 FRNRAP. The V and J ends lost 2 bases and 4 bases, in that order; junction bases with no gene match: 7.

The chain uses TRBV7-6 and TRBJ2-2; 9 nucleotides match TRBD1. Unmatched junction bases numbered 8, after V lost 5 bases and J lost 4 bases. This CDR3 has 16 residues. Germline V gene lookup returns CDR1 SGHVS and CDR2 FNYEAQ. In DNA, the CDR3 is TGTGCCAGCAGCCGACGGGACAGGGTCCCCACCGGGGAGCTGTTTTTT. Protein product: CASSRRDRVPTGELFF.

This clonotype was detected once. V and J are TRBV10-1 and TRBJ2-3, with 12 bases identical to TRBD2. The V gene end was trimmed by 3 bases and the J gene end by 6 bases; junction bases not matched to a gene: 22. Germline lookup yields CDR1 WNHNN and CDR2 SYGVQD (reference sequence). The CDR3 consists of 21 residues. The CDR3 spells CASSDFTDRLAGASFPDTQYF. The CDR3 DNA reads as TGCGCCAGCAGTGATTTTACCGACAGACTAGCGGGGGCATCCTTTCCGGATACGCAGTATTTT.

This clonotype was detected a few times. The chain is built from TRBV7-9 and TRBJ1-5, with 9 bases identical to TRBD1. The germline V gene has CDR1 SEHNR and CDR2 FQNEAQ (reference sequence). This CDR3 has 15 amino acids. With 5 bases clipped from V and 6 bases from J, the junction kept 8 bases outside the gene matches. The CDR3: CASSTGQGRSQPQHF. The CDR3 nucleotides read TGTGCCAGCAGCACCGGACAGGGGAGAAGTCAGCCCCAGCATTTT.

This clonotype was counted a few times. The V and J genes are TRBV12-3 or TRBV12-4 and TRBJ1-1; D not certain. The CDR3 has 13 amino acids. The V end lost 4 bases, the J end lost 13 bases, and 19 bases lay between the germline ends. The CDR3 sequence: CASSSNIQPFGFF. Here the CDR3 DNA reads TGTGCCAGCAGTTCGAATATACAGCCTTTTGGTTTCTTT.

V and J are TRBV29-1 and TRBJ2-7, with D perhaps TRBD1 (5 bases). Germline V gene lookup returns CDR1 SQVTM and CDR2 ANQGSEA. V was cut by 7 bases and J by 8 bases, with 15 bases left in between. The CDR3 spans 11 residues. The CDR3 reads CSGQNRNKQYF. The CDR3 bases are TGCAGCGGACAAAACAGGAACAAGCAGTACTTC.

This clonotype has a count of ten or more. The chain combines TRBV5-1 with TRBJ2-5; 10 bases fit TRBD1. The ends lost 5 bases at V and 4 bases at J; junction bases unmatched: 8. There are 15 residues in the CDR3. Germline V gene data show CDR1 as SGHRS and CDR2 as YFSETQ. CDR3 DNA: TGCGCCAGCAGGTCGGGACAGGGGAGCGTAGAGACCCAGTACTTC. Protein product: CASRSGQGSVETQYF.

The chain couples TRBV4-1 to TRBJ1-1, with a weak D call TRBD1 (5 bases). The CDR3 runs 15 residues. CDR1 and CDR2 (germline): MGHRA, YSYEKL. V was trimmed by 1 base and J by 1 base, leaving 10 bases between them. The CDR3 region is CASSQAGVRNTEAFF. As DNA, the CDR3 is TGCGCCAGCAGCCAAGCGGGGGTACGGAACACTGAAGCTTTCTTT.

This clonotype was recorded many times. J is TRBJ2-1 and V is TRBV10-3; 7 bases match TRBD2. Germline V CDR1 and CDR2: ENHRY, SYGVKD. The CDR3 is made up of 18 amino acids. V dropped 5 bases and J dropped 4; count of bases not matched to a gene: 17. CDR3 bases: TGTGCCATCAGTCCTCTTTGGGGGGTAGCGGGCCCTTACAATGAGCAGTTCTTC. Amino acid sequence: CAISPLWGVAGPYNEQFF.

This clonotype was detected only a few times. V is TRBV19 and J is TRBJ2-1, with 13 bases fitting TRBD2. Germline V gene sequence: CDR1 LNHDA, CDR2 SQIVND (reference sequence). There are 15 residues in the CDR3. Trimming cost V 5 bases and J 6 bases; bases outside gene matches: 4. CDR3 nucleotide sequence: TGTGCCAGTAGTCGGACTAGCGGGAGTATCAATGAGCAGTTCTTC. Translation: CASSRTSGSINEQFF.

This chain uses TRBV24-1 with TRBJ2-5; 7 nucleotides match TRBD1. Germline trimming cut 3 bases from V and 2 bases from J; bases unmatched to any gene: 11. The CDR3 covers 17 residues. CDR1 is KGHDR and CDR2 is SFDVKD in the germline V gene. This CDR3 reads CATSDAGAGGYQETQYF. The CDR3 DNA sequence: TGTGCCACCAGTGATGCTGGGGCAGGGGGTTATCAAGAGACCCAGTACTTC.

The sample holds a few counts of this clonotype. V usage is TRBV6-6 and J usage is TRBJ2-3, with D unclear. The CDR3 sequence is 12 residues long. Per germline, CDR1 MNHNY and CDR2 SVGAGI (reference sequence). V lost 0 bases, J lost 8 bases, and 6 bases lay in between. CDR3 in DNA: TGTGCCAGCAGTTACTCGAGTATTACGCAGTATTTT. Amino acids: CASSYSSITQYF.

The sample holds a few counts of this clonotype. The rearrangement links TRBV11-2 to TRBJ2-7; the match to TRBD2 covers 8 bases. The CDR3 extends over 15 amino acids. The junction had 8 bases not matched to a gene; V was cut back by 5 bases and J by 2 bases. Germline CDR1 and CDR2: SGHAT and FQNNGV. CDR3 amino acids: CASSKGLAQPYEQYF. The CDR3 DNA sequence: TGTGCCAGCAGCAAAGGACTAGCACAGCCCTACGAGCAGTACTTC.

This clonotype was picked up many times. V and J are TRBV13 and TRBJ2-7, with D maybe TRBD1 (6 bases). Per germline, CDR1 PRHDT and CDR2 FYEKMQ (reference sequence). The length of the CDR3 is 14 residues. V dropped 5 bases and J dropped 2 bases, with 13 bases sitting between them. The CDR3 protein is CASSQDRPPYEQYF. The CDR3, as DNA: TGTGCCAGCAGCCAAGACAGGCCTCCCTACGAGCAGTACTTC.

This clonotype was counted only a few times. The chain is built from TRBV12-3 or TRBV12-4 and TRBJ2-7; D is unresolved. This CDR3 has 15 amino acids. With 3 bases removed from V and 0 bases from J, the gap between germline ends came to 12 bases. The CDR3 is CASSFTSPGSYEQYF. The CDR3 DNA is TGTGCCAGCAGTTTTACATCACCCGGCTCCTACGAGCAGTACTTC.

CDR3: CASRPGSNEQFF. Written as DNA, the CDR3 is TGTGCCAGCAGACCGGGAAGTAATGAGCAGTTCTTC. The chain carries TRBV7-2 and TRBJ2-1; a possible D gene is TRBD2 (5 bases). Germline CDR1 reads SGHTA; CDR2 reads FQGNSA. The CDR3 totals 12 residues. With 6 bases removed from V and 7 bases from J, the gap between germline ends came to 10 bases.

This clonotype was recorded a few times. Here the CDR3 reads CASSVSSGVDEQFF. The CDR3 DNA is TGTGCCAGCAGCGTGTCTAGCGGGGTTGATGAGCAGTTCTTC. This chain links TRBV9 with TRBJ2-1; TRBD2 matches at 9 bases. Trimming removed 2 bases from V and 8 bases from J; junction bases left unmatched: 5. This CDR3 region has 14 residues. Germline loops: CDR1 SGDLS, CDR2 YYNGEE.

The sample holds many counts of this clonotype. The rearrangement joins TRBV19 to TRBJ2-1; D possibly uses TRBD1 or TRBD2 (5 bases each). CDR3 length: 14 residues. Germline assignment: CDR1 LNHDA and CDR2 SQIVND (reference sequence). Trimming pared 8 bases from V and 8 bases from J, leaving 19 bases between. CDR3: CASYPGTPIYEQFF. CDR3 in DNA: TGTGCCAGTTACCCCGGGACCCCAATCTATGAGCAGTTCTTC.

This clonotype was counted at least ten times. The chain recombines TRBV2 with TRBJ2-5; no clear D. Trimming took off 3 bases at V and 0 bases at J, with 8 bases between the two ends. The CDR3 contains 14 residues. The germline gives CDR1 SNHLY, CDR2 FYNNEI. The CDR3 sequence: CASSDLVDQETQYF. The CDR3 DNA is TGTGCCAGCAGTGATTTGGTAGACCAAGAGACCCAGTACTTC.

This clonotype was recorded many times. The V call is TRBV5-1, the J call TRBJ2-3; no clear D gene. The CDR3 runs to 14 residues. V gave up 4 bases and J gave up 1 base, with 10 bases separating them. Germline CDR1 reads SGHRS; CDR2 reads YFSETQ. The chain's CDR3 is CASSRSFRTDTQYF. As DNA, the CDR3 is TGCGCCAGCAGCCGTAGCTTTCGCACAGATACGCAGTATTTT.